Following are 26 T cell receptor beta chains from one sample sequenced in a study of blood T cell repertoires in COVID-19. Repertoires were generated with immunoSEQ multiplex PCR, while TCRdb's copy carries only in-frame clones and drops some. The sample contains about 150,000 clones, roughly nine tenths of which appear only once. Sequencing used peripheral blood. The receptors originated from a woman aged 70-85 years with acute or convalescent COVID-19.

V usage is TRBV5-1 and J usage is TRBJ2-5; 7 bases fit TRBD1. CDR1 and CDR2 (germline): SGHRS, YFSETQ. V lost 2 bases, J lost 4 bases, and 2 bases stayed unmatched. The CDR3 totals 13 residues. The CDR3 spells CASSFDRAETQYF. CDR3 DNA: TGCGCCAGCAGCTTCGACAGGGCAGAGACCCAGTACTTC.

This chain joins TRBV15 and TRBJ1-3; maybe TRBD1 (6 bases). CDR1 LNHNV and CDR2 YYDKDF come from the germline V gene (reference sequence). V was clipped by 4 bases and J by 0 bases, with 13 bases between them. This CDR3 has 16 residues. This CDR3 reads CATSKGQFFSGNTIYF. CDR3 in DNA: TGTGCCACCAGCAAAGGACAGTTTTTCTCTGGAAACACCATATATTTT.

The chain couples TRBV7-6 to TRBJ2-3, with TRBD2 identical over 9 bases. After removal of 0 bases from V and 2 bases from J, the junction contained 6 bases not matched to a gene. Germline loops: CDR1 SGHVS, CDR2 FNYEAQ. The CDR3 extends over 17 amino acids. Here the CDR3 DNA reads TGTGCCAGCAGCTTAGCCCAGACTAGCGGTTCCACAGATACGCAGTATTTT. Its translation: CASSLAQTSGSTDTQYF.

This clone was seen a handful of times. The CDR3 DNA sequence: TGTGCCAGCAGCTTAGCCCACACCTCTGGAAACACCATATATTTT. The encoded protein is CASSLAHTSGNTIYF. V and J are TRBV11-2 and TRBJ1-3; no reliable D call. V was cut by 1 base and J by 0 bases, with 7 bases left in between. This CDR3 comprises 15 residues. Germline V gene lookup returns CDR1 SGHAT and CDR2 FQNNGV.

V usage is TRBV7-2 and J usage is TRBJ1-2; D remains unclear. CDR1 is SGHTA and CDR2 is FQGNSA in the germline V gene. This CDR3 comprises 15 residues. The ends were cut back, 1 base at V and 4 bases at J, with 13 bases in the middle. This CDR3 is CASSLGGLTGYGYTF. In DNA, the CDR3 is TGTGCCAGCAGCTTAGGTGGGCTTACCGGCTATGGCTACACCTTC. The whole variable domain, remainder taken from reference TRBV7-2 and TRBJ1-2, is GAGVSQSPSNKVTEKGKDVELRCDPISGHTALYWYRQSLGQGLEFLIYFQGNSAPDKSGLPSDRFSAERTGGSVSTLTIQRTQQEDSAVYLCASSLGGLTGYGYTFGSGTRLTVV.

The J gene is TRBJ2-7, the V gene TRBV28, with 7 bases fitting TRBD1. The CDR3 loop spans 15 amino acids. The V gene's germline CDR1 is MDHEN and CDR2 SYDVKM. The J segment lost 2 bases and the V segment lost 5 bases, leaving 9 bases of the junction unmatched. This CDR3 is CASSAPTGKTYEQYF. The DNA of the CDR3 is TGTGCCAGCAGTGCCCCGACAGGGAAGACCTACGAGCAGTACTTC.

CDR3 bases: TGTGCCAGCTCACGATCACAGGATACTGAAGCTTTCTTT. Encoded protein: CASSRSQDTEAFF. The rearrangement uses TRBV18 and TRBJ1-1; D perhaps matches TRBD1 (5 bases). The CDR3 has 13 residues. V was pared by 4 bases and J by 5 bases, with 11 bases between. Looked up from germline, CDR1 is KGHSH and CDR2 is LQKENI.

The gene calls are TRBV10-1 and TRBJ2-7; weak D call: TRBD2 (7 bases). This CDR3 comprises 17 residues. CDR1 is WNHNN, CDR2 SYGVQD, per germline (reference sequence). Trimming took 2 bases from V and 0 from J, leaving 17 bases between them. The CDR3 here is CASSEGGGGALSYEQYF. The CDR3 nucleotides are TGCGCCAGCAGTGAGGGGGGAGGGGGGGCCCTCTCCTACGAGCAGTACTTC.

The chain recombines TRBV11-1 with TRBJ2-2, with 8 bases fitting TRBD2. V lost 5 bases, J lost 3 bases, and 8 bases stayed unmatched. From germline, CDR1 is SGHAT and CDR2 FQDESV (reference sequence). The CDR3 totals 16 residues. The CDR3 bases are TGTGCCAGCAGCCCGCCTCTAGCGGGCGACACCGGGGAGCTGTTTTTT. Translated, it gives CASSPPLAGDTGELFF.

The V call is TRBV5-1, the J call TRBJ1-2; D gene uncertain. V lost 2 bases and J lost 4, with 12 bases in between. Germline CDR1 SGHRS, CDR2 YFSETQ. The CDR3 has 14 residues. The CDR3 here is CASSLLGDTYGYTF. The CDR3 DNA follows: TGCGCCAGCAGCTTACTCGGGGATACCTATGGCTACACCTTC.

There are a few counts of this clone. This chain joins TRBV30 and TRBJ1-2, with TRBD1 matching 8 bases. Germline CDR1 GTSNPN, CDR2 SVGIG (reference sequence). Trimming took 7 bases from V and 5 from J; bases not matched to a gene: 9. This CDR3 comprises 13 residues. This CDR3 reads CASMDRDGYGYTF. In DNA form, the CDR3 reads TGTGCCTCTATGGACAGGGATGGATATGGCTACACCTTC.

The chain combines TRBV13 with TRBJ2-7; 14 bases are a match to TRBD2. This CDR3 contains 16 residues. Germline CDR1 reads PRHDT; CDR2 reads FYEKMQ (reference sequence). J was trimmed by 6 bases and V by 5 bases; bases with no gene match: 9. CDR3 in amino acids: CASSPPGLAGAREQYF. The CDR3 nucleotides are TGTGCCAGCAGCCCACCGGGACTAGCGGGAGCTCGCGAGCAGTACTTC.

The V call is TRBV7-8, the J call TRBJ1-2, with D maybe TRBD1 (6 bases). Trimming took 5 bases from V and 0 from J, leaving 10 bases between them. Per germline, CDR1 SGHVS and CDR2 FQNEAQ. The length of the CDR3 is 14 residues. For the CDR3, the DNA is TGTGCCAGCAGCGTAGACAGGACTAACTATGGCTACACCTTC. Protein: CASSVDRTNYGYTF. Combining the CDR3 with reference TRBV7-8 and TRBJ1-2 gives the whole variable domain GAGVSQSPRYKVAKRGQDVALRCDPISGHVSLFWYQQALGQGPEFLTYFQNEAQLDKSGLPSDRFFAERPEGSVSTLKIQRTQQEDSAVYLCASSVDRTNYGYTFGSGTRLTVV.

CDR3 in amino acids: CASSLSRDQPQHF. CDR3 bases: TGTGCCAGCAGCTTAAGCAGGGATCAGCCCCAGCATTTT. V usage is TRBV11-2 and J usage is TRBJ1-5; perhaps TRBD1 as D (5 bases). Germline V gene data show CDR1 as SGHAT and CDR2 as FQNNGV. The CDR3 loop spans 13 amino acids. V was pared by 2 bases and J by 5 bases, with 7 bases between.

V usage is TRBV9 and J usage is TRBJ2-5, with D possibly matching TRBD2 (5 bases). Germline V lookup: CDR1 SGDLS, CDR2 YYNGEE. The V and J ends lost 5 bases and 1 base respectively, with 12 bases between them. The CDR3 loop spans 14 amino acids. The CDR3 coding sequence is TGTGCCAGCAGTCCGAGGGCAGGCCAAGAGACCCAGTACTTC. Translating gives CASSPRAGQETQYF.

On this clone itself: One end of the junction fails to match germline, which may point to a read error. This chain links TRBV2 with TRBJ1-2, with D perhaps TRBD1 (6 bases). Germline V CDR1 and CDR2: SNHLY, FYNNEI. The CDR3 length is 12 residues. The CDR3 protein is CASSGAQGSIRF. CDR3 sequence (DNA): TGTGCCAGCAGTGGGGCCCAGGGGAGTATAAGATTC.

In its sample, this clone was seen a few times. The gene calls are TRBV2 and TRBJ1-5, with TRBD1 identical over 7 bases. The CDR3 length is 14 residues. Trimming at V came to 6 bases and at J to 6 bases, leaving 8 bases not matched to a gene. Germline CDR1 SNHLY, CDR2 FYNNEI. The CDR3 sequence is CASRKGQVGQPQHF. The CDR3 bases are TGTGCCAGCAGAAAAGGACAGGTTGGTCAGCCCCAGCATTTT. The full variable domain, with the rest looked up from reference TRBV2 and TRBJ1-5, is EPEVTQTPSHQVTQMGQEVILRCVPISNHLYFYWYRQILGQKVEFLVSFYNNEISEKSEIFDDQFSVERPDGSNFTLKIRSTKLEDSAMYFCASRKGQVGQPQHFGDGTRLSIL.

This clone was detected only once. This chain joins TRBV7-3 and TRBJ2-7; D is ambiguous. The CDR3 contains 13 residues. V was pared by 5 bases and J by 5 bases, with 13 bases between. The germline gives CDR1 SGHTA, CDR2 FQGTGA. In nucleotides, the CDR3 is TGTGCCAGCAGCCCGGTGGGCCCACACGAGCAGTACTTC. Its translation is CASSPVGPHEQYF.

V usage is TRBV19 and J usage is TRBJ2-1, with TRBD2 matching 9 bases. Germline CDR1 LNHDA, CDR2 SQIVND (reference sequence). This CDR3 comprises 14 residues. Trimming removed 5 bases from V and 7 bases from J; junction bases left unmatched: 6. The CDR3 here is CASSGWREGNEQFF. Written as DNA, the CDR3 is TGTGCCAGTAGTGGATGGCGGGAGGGAAATGAGCAGTTCTTC.

The V gene is TRBV29-1, the J gene TRBJ2-1; TRBD1 agrees at 8 bases. V dropped 4 bases and J dropped 1; count of bases not matched to a gene: 3. CDR1 and CDR2 (germline): SQVTM, ANQGSEA. The CDR3 loop spans 14 amino acids. CDR3 residues: CSVARDRSYNEQFF. CDR3 DNA sequence: TGCAGCGTTGCTCGGGACAGGTCCTACAATGAGCAGTTCTTC.

The rearrangement joins TRBV6-5 to TRBJ2-1, with D maybe TRBD1 (6 bases). Germline CDR1 reads MNHEY; CDR2 reads SVGAGI. The germline V and J ends were trimmed by 2 bases and 7 bases, with 15 bases remaining between them. The CDR3 is 15 residues long. CDR3 loop: CASSYEGQGLNEQFF. CDR3 in DNA: TGTGCCAGCAGTTACGAGGGACAAGGTTTGAATGAGCAGTTCTTC.

V usage is TRBV6-6 and J usage is TRBJ2-7; 9 nucleotides match TRBD1. This CDR3 is 15 amino acids long. The junction had 10 bases not matched to a gene; V was cut back by 5 bases and J by 5 bases. Germline V gene lookup returns CDR1 MNHNY and CDR2 SVGAGI (reference sequence). The CDR3 nucleotides are TGTGCCAGCAGTCCACCCGGGACAGGGTTTAACGAGCAGTACTTC. It encodes CASSPPGTGFNEQYF.

This clone has only a few counts. The V call is TRBV18, the J call TRBJ2-5, with 8 bases aligning to TRBD1. The ends lost 6 bases at V and 9 bases at J; junction bases unmatched: 12. Looked up from germline, CDR1 is KGHSH and CDR2 is LQKENI. CDR3 length: 14 residues. This CDR3 is CASSTGQARLAQYF. As DNA, the CDR3 is TGTGCCAGCTCGACGGGACAGGCCAGGTTGGCCCAGTACTTC.

The chain uses TRBV19 and TRBJ1-1, with TRBD1 identical over 9 bases. J lost 8 bases, V lost 6 bases, and 4 bases had no gene match. Germline CDR1 reads LNHDA; CDR2 reads SQIVND (reference sequence). The CDR3 covers 12 residues. In DNA, the CDR3 is TGTGCCAGTAGGGACAGGGGACGAGAAGCTTTCTTT. Its protein is CASRDRGREAFF.

This clone was found a few times. The J gene is TRBJ1-5, the V gene TRBV27; weak D call: TRBD1 (5 bases). V was pared by 3 bases and J by 0 bases, with 9 bases between. Germline CDR1 is MNHEY and CDR2 is SMNVEV (reference sequence). The CDR3 is made up of 15 amino acids. CDR3 nucleotides: TGTGCCAGCAGTTTCAGGGCGGATAGCAATCAGCCCCAGCATTTT. Amino acid sequence: CASSFRADSNQPQHF.

The gene calls are TRBV10-3 and TRBJ2-5; D uncertain. Trimming took 8 bases from V and 4 from J, leaving 14 bases between them. The CDR3 runs 13 residues. CDR1 is ENHRY, CDR2 SYGVKD, per germline. The CDR3 is CAIALQVTETQYF. CDR3 nucleotides: TGTGCCATCGCGTTGCAGGTTACAGAGACCCAGTACTTC.